This is a list of T cell receptor beta chains from one sample in a study of molecular identifiers for immune sequencing clone quantification. One entry per CDR3 protein, called by TCRdb with MiXCR from the PCR reads. The sample holds 50,000 to 65,000 distinct CDR3 sequences, 20% to 25% seen once. The sequencing sample was made of naive CD8+ T cells from blood, with Jurkat cell RNA spiked in. These receptor sequences come from a human donor in good health. Some libraries in this study had Jurkat cell RNA spiked in. Both conserved end residues are part of each CDR3. A D gene is named only where the DNA matches it firmly. Not every row has a clone size; where given, it reads once, few, many or a size class.

D gene: -
V gene: TRBV27
J gene: TRBJ1-5
CDR3 length: 17
clone size: many
CDR3 protein: CASSLYWTDDSNQPQHF
CDR3 DNA: TGTGCCAGCAGTTTATATTGGACGGACGATAGCAATCAGCCCCAGCATTTT

D gene: TRBD2
V gene: TRBV27
J gene: TRBJ2-7
CDR3 length: 16
clone size: -
CDR3 protein: CASSPHYSGGFYEQYF
CDR3 DNA: TGTGCCAGCAGTCCCCACTACAGCGGGGGTTTCTACGAGCAGTACTTC

D gene: -
V gene: TRBV14
J gene: TRBJ1-2
CDR3 length: 15
clone size: many
CDR3 protein: CASSQVAGTPYGYTF
CDR3 DNA: TGTGCCAGCAGCCAAGTGGCAGGGACACCCTATGGCTACACCTTC

D gene: -
V gene: TRBV6-2/TRBV6-3
J gene: TRBJ1-5
CDR3 length: 18
clone size: many
CDR3 protein: CASSLSPDILQWDQPQHF
CDR3 DNA: TGTGCCAGCAGTTTGTCCCCGGACATATTGCAATGGGATCAGCCCCAGCATTTT

D gene: -
V gene: TRBV13
J gene: TRBJ2-1
CDR3 length: 16
clone size: many
CDR3 protein: CASSLFAGPYYNEQFF
CDR3 DNA: TGTGCCAGCAGCTTATTTGCGGGCCCCTACTACAATGAGCAGTTCTTC

D gene: -
V gene: TRBV14
J gene: TRBJ1-1
CDR3 length: 14
clone size: many
CDR3 protein: CASSQADVGGEAFF
CDR3 DNA: TGTGCCAGCAGCCAAGCTGACGTGGGGGGTGAAGCTTTCTTT

D gene: -
V gene: TRBV30
J gene: TRBJ1-1
CDR3 length: 13
clone size: many
CDR3 protein: CAWSESGGTEAFF
CDR3 DNA: TGTGCCTGGAGTGAATCCGGGGGCACTGAAGCTTTCTTT

D gene: -
V gene: TRBV30
J gene: TRBJ2-5
CDR3 length: 11
clone size: -
CDR3 protein: CAWNRGPPPYF
CDR3 DNA: TGTGCCTGGAATCGCGGGCCGCCCCCGTACTTC

D gene: -
V gene: TRBV7-9
J gene: TRBJ2-5
CDR3 length: 17
clone size: many
CDR3 protein: CASSSHSGGWGQETQYF
CDR3 DNA: TGTGCCAGCAGCTCCCACTCTGGGGGATGGGGGCAAGAGACCCAGTACTTC

D gene: TRBD2
V gene: TRBV2
J gene: TRBJ2-7
CDR3 length: 16
clone size: few
CDR3 protein: CASSDAGLAGVSEQYF
CDR3 DNA: TGTGCCAGCAGTGATGCGGGACTAGCGGGAGTCAGCGAGCAGTACTTC

D gene: TRBD1
V gene: TRBV6-5
J gene: TRBJ2-7
CDR3 length: 14
clone size: many
CDR3 protein: CASSLSLGGGEQYF
CDR3 DNA: TGTGCCAGCAGTTTATCTCTAGGGGGCGGCGAGCAGTACTTC

D gene: TRBD1
V gene: TRBV30
J gene: TRBJ1-4
CDR3 length: 13
clone size: -
CDR3 protein: CAWKQGAHEKLFF
CDR3 DNA: TGTGCCTGGAAACAGGGGGCGCATGAAAAACTGTTTTTT

D gene: -
V gene: TRBV18
J gene: TRBJ2-7
CDR3 length: 16
clone size: -
CDR3 protein: CASSPAYRAYSYEQYF
CDR3 DNA: TGTGCCAGCTCACCAGCTTACAGGGCTTACTCCTACGAGCAGTACTTC

D gene: -
V gene: TRBV3-1
J gene: TRBJ2-2
CDR3 length: 12
clone size: -
CDR3 protein: CASSVNTGELFF
CDR3 DNA: TGTGCCAGCAGCGTTAACACCGGGGAGCTGTTTTTT

D gene: -
V gene: TRBV12-3/TRBV12-4
J gene: TRBJ1-5
CDR3 length: 12
clone size: many
CDR3 protein: CASSPTNQPQHF
CDR3 DNA: TGTGCCAGCAGCCCGACAAATCAGCCCCAGCATTTT

D gene: -
V gene: TRBV7-9
J gene: TRBJ1-1
CDR3 length: 10
clone size: many
CDR3 protein: CASSSIEAFF
CDR3 DNA: TGTGCCAGCAGCTCTATCGAAGCTTTCTTT

D gene: TRBD1
V gene: TRBV11-3
J gene: TRBJ2-1
CDR3 length: 15
clone size: many
CDR3 protein: CASSSGTGFYNEQFF
CDR3 DNA: TGTGCCAGCAGCTCCGGGACAGGGTTCTACAATGAGCAGTTCTTC

D gene: -
V gene: TRBV6-2/TRBV6-3
J gene: TRBJ2-7
CDR3 length: 15
clone size: many
CDR3 protein: CASSYERGFSYEQYF
CDR3 DNA: TGTGCCAGCAGTTACGAACGGGGCTTTTCCTACGAGCAGTACTTC

D gene: -
V gene: TRBV4-1
J gene: TRBJ2-7
CDR3 length: 13
clone size: many
CDR3 protein: CASSQGAGLEQYF
CDR3 DNA: TGCGCCAGCAGCCAAGGGGCAGGGCTGGAGCAGTACTTC

D gene: -
V gene: TRBV18
J gene: TRBJ2-3
CDR3 length: 16
clone size: few
CDR3 protein: CASSPVDDWSTDTQYF
CDR3 DNA: TGTGCCAGCTCACCAGTGGACGACTGGAGCACAGATACGCAGTATTTT

D gene: -
V gene: TRBV6-2/TRBV6-3
J gene: TRBJ1-5
CDR3 length: 14
clone size: -
CDR3 protein: CASSAGARHPPQHF
CDR3 DNA: TGTGCCAGCAGTGCGGGGGCCCGCCATCCGCCCCAGCATTTT

D gene: TRBD2
V gene: TRBV4-2
J gene: TRBJ2-5
CDR3 length: 16
clone size: -
CDR3 protein: CASSQDRPSGSLFQYF
CDR3 DNA: TGTGCCAGCAGCCAAGATCGGCCTAGCGGGAGTCTGTTCCAGTACTTC

D gene: TRBD2
V gene: TRBV12-3/TRBV12-4
J gene: TRBJ2-3
CDR3 length: 18
clone size: many
CDR3 protein: CASSQTGTSGGFTDTQYF
CDR3 DNA: TGTGCCAGCAGCCAAACCGGGACTAGCGGGGGCTTCACAGATACGCAGTATTTT

D gene: -
V gene: TRBV7-9
J gene: TRBJ2-7
CDR3 length: 14
clone size: few
CDR3 protein: CASSGTTGPYEQYF
CDR3 DNA: TGTGCCAGCAGCGGGACGACAGGACCATACGAGCAGTACTTC

D gene: -
V gene: TRBV5-6
J gene: TRBJ2-3
CDR3 length: 11
clone size: many
CDR3 protein: CASSSWYTQYF
CDR3 DNA: TGTGCCAGCAGCAGTTGGTATACGCAGTATTTT

D gene: -
V gene: TRBV29-1
J gene: TRBJ1-2
CDR3 length: 12
clone size: many
CDR3 protein: CSVDETIYGYTF
CDR3 DNA: TGCAGCGTTGATGAGACTATCTATGGCTACACCTTC

D gene: TRBD2
V gene: TRBV7-8
J gene: TRBJ2-3
CDR3 length: 17
clone size: many
CDR3 protein: CASSLVPSGVRADTQYF
CDR3 DNA: TGTGCCAGCAGCTTAGTGCCCAGCGGGGTTAGGGCAGATACGCAGTATTTT

D gene: TRBD1
V gene: TRBV5-8
J gene: TRBJ2-1
CDR3 length: 18
clone size: -
CDR3 protein: CASSLSGTGRGSYNEQFF
CDR3 DNA: TGTGCCAGCAGCCTATCCGGGACAGGGAGGGGGTCCTACAATGAGCAGTTCTTC

D gene: TRBD2
V gene: TRBV19
J gene: TRBJ2-7
CDR3 length: 14
clone size: many
CDR3 protein: CASSTGGSLYEQYF
CDR3 DNA: TGTGCCAGTAGTACTGGCGGGAGCCTGTACGAGCAGTACTTC

D gene: -
V gene: TRBV7-9
J gene: TRBJ1-1
CDR3 length: 17
clone size: -
CDR3 protein: CASSSPQNRPMNTEAFF
CDR3 DNA: TGTGCCAGCAGCTCGCCCCAGAACAGGCCCATGAACACTGAAGCTTTCTTT

D gene: TRBD1
V gene: TRBV12-3/TRBV12-4
J gene: TRBJ1-2
CDR3 length: 16
clone size: many
CDR3 protein: CASSLMASKGAYGYTF
CDR3 DNA: TGTGCCAGCAGTCTCATGGCCTCTAAGGGGGCTTATGGCTACACCTTC

D gene: -
V gene: TRBV6-5
J gene: TRBJ2-2
CDR3 length: 17
clone size: many
CDR3 protein: CASSPTDASTKAGELFF
CDR3 DNA: TGTGCCAGCAGCCCCACGGACGCCTCTACCAAGGCCGGGGAGCTGTTTTTT

D gene: TRBD1
V gene: TRBV29-1
J gene: TRBJ1-2
CDR3 length: 12
clone size: many
CDR3 protein: CSVVGQGPGYTF
CDR3 DNA: TGCAGCGTTGTTGGACAGGGTCCTGGCTACACCTTC

D gene: -
V gene: TRBV7-9
J gene: TRBJ2-7
CDR3 length: 13
clone size: medium-sized
CDR3 protein: CASSPGLSYEQYF
CDR3 DNA: TGTGCCAGCAGCCCGGGACTGAGCTACGAGCAGTACTTC

D gene: -
V gene: TRBV20-1
J gene: TRBJ2-1
CDR3 length: 15
clone size: once
CDR3 protein: CSARGTSYLYNEQFF
CDR3 DNA: TGCAGTGCTAGAGGTACTAGCTATTTGTACAATGAGCAGTTCTTC

D gene: -
V gene: TRBV4-1
J gene: TRBJ1-1
CDR3 length: 15
clone size: many
CDR3 protein: CASTGGTVMNTEAFF
CDR3 DNA: TGCGCCAGCACTGGGGGAACAGTTATGAACACTGAAGCTTTCTTT

D gene: -
V gene: TRBV4-3
J gene: TRBJ1-2
CDR3 length: 15
clone size: many
CDR3 protein: CASSTATGYNYGYTF
CDR3 DNA: TGCGCCAGCAGCACCGCGACAGGTTATAACTATGGCTACACCTTC

D gene: -
V gene: TRBV28
J gene: TRBJ2-7
CDR3 length: 11
clone size: many
CDR3 protein: CASSDVYEQYF
CDR3 DNA: TGTGCCAGCAGTGATGTCTACGAGCAGTACTTC

D gene: -
V gene: TRBV27
J gene: TRBJ2-1
CDR3 length: 14
clone size: few
CDR3 protein: CASSLGGGLGEQFF
CDR3 DNA: TGTGCCAGCAGTTTGGGGGGGGGGCTGGGTGAGCAGTTCTTC